A single sample gave rise to the 20 T cell receptor beta chains below, sequenced in a study of CD8 T cells in Susac syndrome. The RNA input was about 0.5 to 1 ug, and it was reverse transcribed with random hexamers. TCRdb redid the calling of the immunoSEQ multiplex PCR reads with MiXCR, one entry per CDR3 protein. The sample contains some 150,000 distinct CDR3 sequences, 85% to 95% of which appear only once. The sample was CD4+ T cells from PBMCs. All receptors come from a human donor with Susac syndrome.

The CDR3 loop is CASNPWTGAPDNEQFF. In nucleotides, the CDR3 is TGTGCCAGCAACCCTTGGACAGGGGCCCCCGACAATGAGCAGTTCTTC. This sequence joins TRBV28 and TRBJ2-1; 9 nucleotides agree with TRBD1. Trimming cost V 7 bases and J 5 bases; bases outside gene matches: 12. Per the germline V gene, CDR1 is MDHEN and CDR2 is SYDVKM. CDR3 size: 16 residues.

The genes are TRBV14 and TRBJ2-1, with D maybe TRBD2 (5 bases). V lost 2 bases and J lost 1, with 18 bases in between. Germline values: CDR1 SGHDN, CDR2 FVKESK. The CDR3 covers 18 residues. The CDR3: CASSQRPWSRESYNEQFF. DNA for the CDR3: TGTGCCAGCAGCCAAAGGCCGTGGAGCCGGGAATCCTACAATGAGCAGTTCTTC.

V is TRBV9 and J is TRBJ1-6; the match to TRBD1 covers 9 bases. The CDR3 totals 14 residues. The V segment lost 4 bases and the J segment 7 bases; nucleotides outside the gene matches: 3. Germline CDR1 and CDR2: SGDLS and YYNGEE. The CDR3 loop reads CASSWDRENSPLHF. The CDR3 DNA reads TGTGCCAGCAGCTGGGACAGGGAGAATTCACCCCTCCACTTT.

The V gene is TRBV20-1, the J gene TRBJ2-1, with 8 bases matching TRBD2. V gave up 1 base and J gave up 10 bases; unmatched junction bases: 9. The CDR3 runs 14 residues. CDR1 DFQATT and CDR2 SNEGSKA come from the germline V gene (reference sequence). Written as DNA, the CDR3 is TGCAGTGCTAGAGGGCAGCGGGGGAGGGAGGAGCAGTTCTTC. Its translation: CSARGQRGREEQFF.

The genes are TRBV6-2 or TRBV6-3 and TRBJ1-5, with 7 bases aligning to TRBD1. This CDR3 is 12 amino acids long. The ends lost 4 bases at V and 16 bases at J; junction bases unmatched: 10. Germline V gives CDR1 MNHEY, CDR2 SVGEGT. CDR3 nucleotide sequence: TGTGCCAGCAGTTTCGGACAGGCTGAACGTCATTTT. Its protein product is CASSFGQAERHF.

The chain has TRBV20-1 and TRBJ1-5, with D maybe TRBD1 (6 bases). The V gene's germline CDR1 is DFQATT and CDR2 SNEGSKA (reference sequence). Trimming pared 1 base from V and 1 base from J, leaving 14 bases between. The CDR3 totals 16 residues. CDR3 in amino acids: CSARARTDRSNQPQHF. In nucleotides, the CDR3 is TGCAGTGCTAGAGCCAGGACAGATAGGAGCAATCAGCCCCAGCATTTT.

The gene calls are TRBV28 and TRBJ2-7, with D perhaps TRBD1 (5 bases). CDR1 is MDHEN and CDR2 is SYDVKM in the germline V gene. V was trimmed by 9 bases and J by 3 bases, leaving 12 bases between them. The CDR3 runs 12 residues. The CDR3 DNA is TGTGCCAGTCAGGGCGAGGTCTACGAGCAGTACTTC. Protein product: CASQGEVYEQYF.

The table lists this clonotype with a count of one. The J gene is TRBJ2-7, the V gene TRBV9; no firm D call. Germline-derived CDR1 and CDR2 are SGDLS and YYNGEE. This CDR3 spans 14 amino acids. V gave up 0 bases and J gave up 6 bases, with 13 bases separating them. DNA of the CDR3: TGTGCCAGCAGCGTAGTGGCGGACCCTCTCGAGCAGTACTTC. Amino acid sequence: CASSVVADPLEQYF.

V gene TRBV12-3 or TRBV12-4 combines with J gene TRBJ1-2; D unclear. The ends were cut back, 7 bases at V and 4 bases at J, with 16 bases in the middle. This CDR3 spans 14 amino acids. This chain's CDR3 is CASTQDGSSYGYTF. CDR3 in DNA: TGTGCCAGCACCCAGGACGGATCCAGCTATGGCTACACCTTC.

J is TRBJ2-7 and V is TRBV29-1, with a possible D match to TRBD1 (6 bases). The ends were cut back, 1 base at V and 3 bases at J, with 16 bases in the middle. Germline CDR1 is SQVTM and CDR2 is ANQGSEA. This CDR3 comprises 15 residues. CDR3 bases: TGCAGCGTTGAAGGGGCAAGGACAGAAGGCTACGAGCAGTACTTC. This sequence encodes CSVEGARTEGYEQYF.

In its sample, this clonotype was seen once. This chain joins TRBV6-6 and TRBJ1-2, with 12 bases that match TRBD1. The CDR3 is made up of 16 amino acids. Per germline, CDR1 MNHNY and CDR2 SVGAGI (reference sequence). Germline trimming cut 5 bases from V and 4 bases from J; bases unmatched to any gene: 8. The CDR3: CASSPGTGGIGYGYTF. In DNA, the CDR3 is TGTGCCAGCAGTCCCGGGACAGGGGGCATAGGCTATGGCTACACCTTC.

The rearrangement links TRBV29-1 to TRBJ1-1; 11 nucleotides align to TRBD1. The V segment lost 7 bases and the J segment 3 bases; nucleotides outside the gene matches: 10. The germline V gene encodes CDR1 SQVTM and CDR2 ANQGSEA. The CDR3 extends over 15 amino acids. CDR3 region: CSGRTGGNPDTEAFF. CDR3 nucleotides: TGCAGCGGAAGGACAGGGGGCAATCCGGACACTGAAGCTTTCTTT.

This clonotype was picked up one time. The chain recombines TRBV29-1 with TRBJ2-1, with D possibly being TRBD1 or TRBD2 (7 bases each). CDR3 length equals 16 residues. Trimming took off 0 bases at V and 8 bases at J, with 20 bases between the two ends. The germline CDR1 and CDR2 sequences are SQVTM and ANQGSEA. For the CDR3, the DNA is TGCAGCGTTGAAGATCCGGGGGGAGGGGGCTTCGATGAGCAGTTCTTC. This translates into CSVEDPGGGGFDEQFF.

The chain links TRBV7-2 to TRBJ1-2, with D unresolved. This CDR3 is 13 amino acids long. Trimming removed 5 bases from V and 4 bases from J, with 11 bases in between. Germline assignment: CDR1 SGHTA and CDR2 FQGNSA. Here the CDR3 reads CASSGVWSYGYTF. The CDR3 bases are TGTGCCAGCAGCGGCGTTTGGAGCTATGGCTACACCTTC.

The chain couples TRBV29-1 to TRBJ2-3; D is perhaps TRBD2 (7 bases). The germline V and J ends were trimmed by 0 bases and 3 bases, with 13 bases remaining between them. The CDR3 totals 15 residues. Germline loops: CDR1 SQVTM, CDR2 ANQGSEA. CDR3 residues: CSVEDPGRGTDTQYF. The CDR3 DNA follows: TGCAGCGTTGAAGATCCGGGGAGGGGGACAGATACGCAGTATTTT.

The chain links TRBV20-1 to TRBJ2-1, with D hard to call. There are 14 residues in the CDR3. Trimming removed 5 bases from V and 0 bases from J, with 11 bases in between. Germline V lookup: CDR1 DFQATT, CDR2 SNEGSKA (reference sequence). CDR3 nucleotides: TGCAGTGCTGCTCAAATCACCTCCTACAATGAGCAGTTCTTC. Translating it yields CSAAQITSYNEQFF.

J is TRBJ2-3 and V is TRBV5-4; D perhaps matches TRBD1 (6 bases). The V gene lost 0 bases and the J gene lost 3 bases, with 11 bases spanning the gap. This CDR3 is 15 amino acids long. Per germline, CDR1 SGHNT and CDR2 YYREEE (reference sequence). The CDR3 DNA sequence: TGTGCCAGCAGCTTGGACAGGGCAGGAACAGATACGCAGTATTTT. Amino acids: CASSLDRAGTDTQYF.

This sequence joins TRBV14 and TRBJ1-2; D perhaps matches TRBD1 (5 bases). The ends were cut back, 0 bases at V and 5 bases at J, with 7 bases in the middle. The CDR3 has 13 amino acids. Per germline, CDR1 SGHDN and CDR2 FVKESK. The CDR3 DNA sequence: TGTGCCAGCAGCCAAGATACAGGTTATGGCTACACCTTC. As protein: CASSQDTGYGYTF.

This chain connects TRBV4-3 to TRBJ2-7, with a possible D match to TRBD1 (6 bases). This CDR3 has 15 residues. From germline, CDR1 is LGHNA and CDR2 YSLEER. The germline V and J ends were trimmed by 0 bases and 5 bases, with 14 bases remaining between them. DNA of the CDR3: TGCGCCAGCAGCCAAGATTTTACAGGGTTCGACGAGCAGTACTTC. Residues: CASSQDFTGFDEQYF.

This clonotype appeared once. This sequence joins TRBV2 and TRBJ2-1; 9 positions agree with TRBD1. The length of the CDR3 is 14 residues. J was trimmed by 2 bases and V by 7 bases; bases with no gene match: 3. Germline-derived CDR1 and CDR2 are SNHLY and FYNNEI. The CDR3 bases are TGTGCCAGCATCCGACAGGGGGCCTACAATGAGCAGTTCTTC. Encoded protein: CASIRQGAYNEQFF.